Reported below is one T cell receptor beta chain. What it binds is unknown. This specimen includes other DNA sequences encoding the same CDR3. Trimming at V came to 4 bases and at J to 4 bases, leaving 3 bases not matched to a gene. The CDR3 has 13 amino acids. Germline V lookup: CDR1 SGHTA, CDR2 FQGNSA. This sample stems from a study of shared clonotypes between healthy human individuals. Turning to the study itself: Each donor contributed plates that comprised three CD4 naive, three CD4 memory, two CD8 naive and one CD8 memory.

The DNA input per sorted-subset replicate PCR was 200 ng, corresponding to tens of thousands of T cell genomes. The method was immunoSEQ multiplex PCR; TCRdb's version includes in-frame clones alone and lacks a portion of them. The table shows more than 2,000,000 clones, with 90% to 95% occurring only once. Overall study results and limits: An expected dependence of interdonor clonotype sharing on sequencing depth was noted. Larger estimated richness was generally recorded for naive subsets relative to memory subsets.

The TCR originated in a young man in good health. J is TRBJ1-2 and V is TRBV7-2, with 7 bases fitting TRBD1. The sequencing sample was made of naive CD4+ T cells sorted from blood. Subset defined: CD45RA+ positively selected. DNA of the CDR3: TGTGCCAGCAGCTCAGGGACAGTCTATGGCTACACCTTC. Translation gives CASSSGTVYGYTF. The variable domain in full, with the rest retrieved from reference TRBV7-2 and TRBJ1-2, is GAGVSQSPSNKVTEKGKDVELRCDPISGHTALYWYRQSLGQGLEFLIYFQGNSAPDKSGLPSDRFSAERTGGSVSTLTIQRTQQEDSAVYLCASSSGTVYGYTFGSGTRLTVV.